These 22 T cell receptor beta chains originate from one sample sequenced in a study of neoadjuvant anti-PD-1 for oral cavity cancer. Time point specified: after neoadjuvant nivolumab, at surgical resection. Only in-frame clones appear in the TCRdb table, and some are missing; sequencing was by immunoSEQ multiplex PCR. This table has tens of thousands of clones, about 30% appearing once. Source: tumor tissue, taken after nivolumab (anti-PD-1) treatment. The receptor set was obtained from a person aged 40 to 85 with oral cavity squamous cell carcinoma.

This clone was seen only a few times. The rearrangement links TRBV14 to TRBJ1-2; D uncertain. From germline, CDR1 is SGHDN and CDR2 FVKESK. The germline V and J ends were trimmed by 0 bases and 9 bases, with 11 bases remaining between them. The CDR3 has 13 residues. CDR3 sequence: CASSQESNRRYTF. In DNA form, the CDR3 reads TGTGCCAGCAGCCAAGAGTCCAACAGACGCTACACCTTC. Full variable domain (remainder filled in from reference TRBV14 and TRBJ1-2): EAGVTQFPSHSVIEKGQTVTLRCDPISGHDNLYWYRRVMGKEIKFLLHFVKESKQDESGMPNNRFLAERTGGTYSTLKVQPAELEDSGVYFCASSQESNRRYTFGSGTRLTVV.

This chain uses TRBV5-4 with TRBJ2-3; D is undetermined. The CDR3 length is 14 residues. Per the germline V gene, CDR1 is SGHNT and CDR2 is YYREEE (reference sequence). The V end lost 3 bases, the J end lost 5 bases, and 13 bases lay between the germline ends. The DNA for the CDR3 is TGTGCCAGCAGCTGGGCAGGAGTGGTAGATACGCAGTATTTT. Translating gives CASSWAGVVDTQYF.

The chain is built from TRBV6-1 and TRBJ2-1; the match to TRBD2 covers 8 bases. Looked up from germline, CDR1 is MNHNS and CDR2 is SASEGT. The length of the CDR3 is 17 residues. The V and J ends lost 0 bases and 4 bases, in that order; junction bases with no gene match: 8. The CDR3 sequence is CASSEATAGGTYNEQFF. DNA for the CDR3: TGTGCCAGCAGTGAAGCAACCGCGGGGGGCACATACAATGAGCAGTTCTTC.

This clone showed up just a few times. This chain's CDR3 is CASSVGTTTDTQYF. The DNA of the CDR3 is TGCGCCAGCAGTGTGGGGACTACCACAGATACGCAGTATTTT. V gene TRBV10-2 combines with J gene TRBJ2-3, with 7 bases fitting TRBD2. V was pared by 4 bases and J by 2 bases, with 3 bases of the junction left unmatched. CDR1 and CDR2 (germline): WSHSY, SAAADI. This CDR3 comprises 14 residues.

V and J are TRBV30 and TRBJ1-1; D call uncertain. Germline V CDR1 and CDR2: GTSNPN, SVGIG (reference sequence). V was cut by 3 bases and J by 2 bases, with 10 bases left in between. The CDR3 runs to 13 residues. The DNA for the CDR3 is TGTGCCTGGAGCCTGGAACCCAACACTGAAGCTTTCTTT. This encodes CAWSLEPNTEAFF.

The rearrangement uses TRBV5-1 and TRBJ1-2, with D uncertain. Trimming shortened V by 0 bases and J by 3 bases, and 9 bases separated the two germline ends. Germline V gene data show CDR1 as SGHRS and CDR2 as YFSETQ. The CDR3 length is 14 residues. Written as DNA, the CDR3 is TGCGCCAGCAGCTTGGCCTACATCGACTATGGCTACACCTTC. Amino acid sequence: CASSLAYIDYGYTF.

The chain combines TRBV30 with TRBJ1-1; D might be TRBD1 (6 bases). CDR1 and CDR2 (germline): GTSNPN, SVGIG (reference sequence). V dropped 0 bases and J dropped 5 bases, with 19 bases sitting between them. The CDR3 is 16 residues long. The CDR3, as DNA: TGTGCCTGGAGTGTATTAGTTAGGGGGATGTGGACTGAAGCTTTCTTT. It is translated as CAWSVLVRGMWTEAFF.

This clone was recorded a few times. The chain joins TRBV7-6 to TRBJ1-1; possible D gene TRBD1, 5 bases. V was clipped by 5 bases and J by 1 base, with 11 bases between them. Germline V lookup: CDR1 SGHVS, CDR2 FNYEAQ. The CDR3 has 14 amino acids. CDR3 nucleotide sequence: TGTGCCAGCAGCGAACAGGCGACGAACACTGAAGCTTTCTTT. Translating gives CASSEQATNTEAFF.

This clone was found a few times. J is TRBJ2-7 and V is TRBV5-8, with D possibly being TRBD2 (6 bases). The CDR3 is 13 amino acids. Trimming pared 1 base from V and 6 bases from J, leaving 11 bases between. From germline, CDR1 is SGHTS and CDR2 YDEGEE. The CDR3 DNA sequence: TGTGCCAGCAGCTTGTGGGGGGACGGCGAGCAGTACTTC. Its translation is CASSLWGDGEQYF. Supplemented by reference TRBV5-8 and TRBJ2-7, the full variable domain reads EAGVTQSPTHLIKTRGQQATLRCSPISGHTSVYWYQQALGLGLQFLLWYDEGEERNRGNFPPRFSGRQFPNYSSELNVNALELEDSALYLCASSLWGDGEQYFGPGTRLTVT.

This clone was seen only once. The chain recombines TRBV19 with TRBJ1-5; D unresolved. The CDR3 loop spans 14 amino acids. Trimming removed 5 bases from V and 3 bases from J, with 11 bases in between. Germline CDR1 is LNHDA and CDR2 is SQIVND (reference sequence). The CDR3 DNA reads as TGTGCCAGTAGTTATACATTAAACAATCAGCCCCAGCATTTT. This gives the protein CASSYTLNNQPQHF.

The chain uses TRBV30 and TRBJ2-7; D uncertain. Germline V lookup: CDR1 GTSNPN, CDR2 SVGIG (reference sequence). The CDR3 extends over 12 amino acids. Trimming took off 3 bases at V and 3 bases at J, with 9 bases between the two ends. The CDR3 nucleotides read TGTGCCTGGAGCCAAACAGTCTACGAGCAGTACTTC. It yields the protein CAWSQTVYEQYF.

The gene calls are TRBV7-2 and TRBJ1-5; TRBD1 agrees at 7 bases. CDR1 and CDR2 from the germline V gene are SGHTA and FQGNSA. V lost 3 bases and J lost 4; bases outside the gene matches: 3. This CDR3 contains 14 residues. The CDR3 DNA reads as TGTGCCAGCAGCTTGCAACAGGGGAATCAGCCCCAGCATTTT. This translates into CASSLQQGNQPQHF.

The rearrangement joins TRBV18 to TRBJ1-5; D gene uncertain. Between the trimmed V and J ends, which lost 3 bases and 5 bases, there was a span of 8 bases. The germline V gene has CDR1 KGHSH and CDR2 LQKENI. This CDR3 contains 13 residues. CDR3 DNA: TGTGCCAGCTCACCCTCGGCCGATCAGCCCCAGCATTTT. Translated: CASSPSADQPQHF.

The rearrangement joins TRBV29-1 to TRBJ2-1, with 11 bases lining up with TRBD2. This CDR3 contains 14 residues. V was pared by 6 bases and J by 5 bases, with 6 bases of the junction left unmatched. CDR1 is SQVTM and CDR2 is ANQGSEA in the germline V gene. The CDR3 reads CSVPPGLADNEQFF. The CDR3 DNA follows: TGCAGCGTCCCCCCGGGACTAGCGGACAATGAGCAGTTCTTC.

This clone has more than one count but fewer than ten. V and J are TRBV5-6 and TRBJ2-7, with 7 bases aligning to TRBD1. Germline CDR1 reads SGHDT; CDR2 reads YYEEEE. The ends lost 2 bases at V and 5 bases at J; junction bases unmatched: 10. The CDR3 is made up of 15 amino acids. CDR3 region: CASSLYRGFGNEQYF. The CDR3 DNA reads TGTGCCAGCAGCTTATACAGGGGATTTGGTAACGAGCAGTACTTC. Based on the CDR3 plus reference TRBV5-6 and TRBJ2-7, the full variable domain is DAGVTQSPTHLIKTRGQQVTLRCSPKSGHDTVSWYQQALGQGPQFIFQYYEEEERQRGNFPDRFSGHQFPNYSSELNVNALLLGDSALYLCASSLYRGFGNEQYFGPGTRLTVT.

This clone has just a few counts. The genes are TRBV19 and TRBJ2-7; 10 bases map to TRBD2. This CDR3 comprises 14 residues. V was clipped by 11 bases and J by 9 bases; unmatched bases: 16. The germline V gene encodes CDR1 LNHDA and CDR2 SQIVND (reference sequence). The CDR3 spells CAPRREREGPGQYF. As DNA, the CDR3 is TGTGCCCCCCGGAGGGAGCGGGAGGGCCCCGGGCAGTACTTC.

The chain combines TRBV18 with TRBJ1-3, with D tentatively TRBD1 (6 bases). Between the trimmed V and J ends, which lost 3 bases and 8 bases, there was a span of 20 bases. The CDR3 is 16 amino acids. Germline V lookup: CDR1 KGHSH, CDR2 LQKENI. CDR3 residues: CASSPLRGHMEDTIYF. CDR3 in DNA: TGTGCCAGCTCACCCCTCAGGGGACATATGGAAGACACCATATATTTT.

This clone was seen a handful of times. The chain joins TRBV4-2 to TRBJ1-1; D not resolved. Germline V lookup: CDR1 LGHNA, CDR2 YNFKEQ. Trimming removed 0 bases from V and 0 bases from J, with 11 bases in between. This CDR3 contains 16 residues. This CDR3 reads CASSQDAAYMNTEAFF. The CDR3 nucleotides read TGTGCCAGCAGCCAAGATGCAGCCTACATGAACACTGAAGCTTTCTTT.

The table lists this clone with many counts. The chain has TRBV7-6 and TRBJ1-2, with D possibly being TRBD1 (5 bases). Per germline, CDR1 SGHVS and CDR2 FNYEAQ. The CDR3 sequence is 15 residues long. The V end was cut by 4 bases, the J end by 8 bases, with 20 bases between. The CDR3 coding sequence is TGTGCCAGCAGCTCAGGCGACAGTCCCCCGGGAGGCTACACCTTC. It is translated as CASSSGDSPPGGYTF.

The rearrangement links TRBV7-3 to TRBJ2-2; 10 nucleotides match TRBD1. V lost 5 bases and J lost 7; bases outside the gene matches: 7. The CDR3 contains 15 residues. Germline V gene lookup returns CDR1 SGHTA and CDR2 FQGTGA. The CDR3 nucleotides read TGTGCCAGCAGCCAAAGACAGGGGGCTCACGGGGAGCTGTTTTTT. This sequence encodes CASSQRQGAHGELFF.

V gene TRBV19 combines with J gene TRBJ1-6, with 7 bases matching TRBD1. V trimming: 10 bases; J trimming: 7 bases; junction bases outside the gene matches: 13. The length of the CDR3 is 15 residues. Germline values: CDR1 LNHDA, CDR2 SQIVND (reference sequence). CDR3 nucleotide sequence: TGTGCCACCCGACTGGTAGGGACAGAAAATTCACCCCTCCACTTT. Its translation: CATRLVGTENSPLHF.

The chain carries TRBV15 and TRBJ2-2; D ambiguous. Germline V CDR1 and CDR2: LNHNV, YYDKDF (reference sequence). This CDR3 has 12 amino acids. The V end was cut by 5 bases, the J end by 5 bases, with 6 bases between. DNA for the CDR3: TGTGCCACCAGCCCAGAGACCGGGGAGCTGTTTTTT. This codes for CATSPETGELFF.